This TCR beta chain was profiled in a study of cytomegalovirus exposure and HLA in healthy donors. Study at large: A later analysis reported the same platform for the 110 or so validation repertoires and the roughly 700 first-cohort repertoires. Study results and limitations: In vitro checks showed that a few CMV-associated chains really do target CMV antigens. The study listed roughly 160 cytomegalovirus-associated TCR beta chains.

Repertoires were generated with immunoSEQ multiplex PCR, while TCRdb's copy carries only in-frame clones and drops some. This table holds some 200,000 clones, approximately 86% found once. While the first cohort had around 700 subjects, the donors belonged to the separate validation cohort of over a hundred subjects. The germline V gene encodes CDR1 MNHEY and CDR2 SVGAGI. CDR3 length: 16 amino acids. V was clipped by 0 bases and J by 0 bases, with 9 bases between them. This clone came up once. Its antigen is not known. The chain couples TRBV6-5 to TRBJ2-1, with TRBD1 as a possible D gene (6 bases). This TCR was sampled from a man aged 30 to 45 in good health and CMV-seropositive. Sequencing used PBMCs. The CDR3 protein is CASSYSGRGSYNEQFF. The CDR3, as DNA: TGTGCCAGCAGTTACTCCGGCAGGGGCTCCTACAATGAGCAGTTCTTC.